This TCR beta chain was found in a study of monozygotic twins with inflammatory bowel disease. The V gene's germline CDR1 is MNHEY and CDR2 SMNVEV (reference sequence). This CDR3 is built from 12 residues. To note about this clonotype: Its target is not known.

TCRdb reprocessed the 5' RACE reads and reports one entry per CDR3 protein, with no DNA. The sample has roughly 300,000 distinct CDR3 sequences. Overall study results and limits: Distinct T cell subtypes could not be told apart.

Sequencing was done on a sample of blood. This rearrangement joins TRBV27 to TRBJ1-4; TCRdb's D gene call, TRBD1, goes unchecked for lack of DNA. The sequence was obtained from a human donor with ulcerative colitis or Crohn's disease, or a healthy co-twin of an affected twin (not recorded which). CDR3 in amino acids: CASSLRGAKLFF. Full variable domain (outside the CDR3, taken from reference TRBV27 and TRBJ1-4): EAQVTQNPRYLITVTGKKLTVTCSQNMNHEYMSWYRQDPGLGLRQIYYSMNVEVTDKGDVPEGYKVSRKEKRNFPLILESPSPNQTSLYFCASSLRGAKLFFGSGTQLSVL.